Listed here is a single TCR beta chain. This clonotype has a count of ten or more. Its target antigen remains unknown. Within one base of it there is no much larger clone, and no base qualities were kept. Trimmed from V: 5 bases; trimmed from J: 5 bases; junction bases lacking a gene match: 13. CDR1 and CDR2, per the germline V gene, are SQVTM and ANQGSEA. The CDR3 sequence holds 16 residues, the cysteine and phenylalanine included. Only CDR3 DNA remains: 48 bases, in frame from the first base. These data come from a study of human T cells and chemical hapten exposure (dated by TCRdb to the early 2020s). Background on the whole study: For sensitization, 2% DPC in acetone was applied to a roughly 2 cm by roughly 2 cm area of upper inner arm skin. Weekly therapeutic DPC doses were additionally applied to the scalp of patients throughout the roughly 25-week study period. Patch testing on the upper back used Finn chambers containing 0.01% DPC, with scoring done after 6 days according to International Contact Dermatitis Research Group standards. The patient cohort, mostly female, included alopecia areata with under or over 50% scalp involvement, alopecia totalis and alopecia universalis. Libraries were combined into a pool for sequencing, and differences in TCR yield between samples came mainly from small differences in library volumes within the pool. This study followed changes in the peripheral blood TCR repertoire in vivo during primary and secondary sensitization of alopecia patients to the hapten diphenylcyclopropenone (DPC). Patient blood was sampled pre-sensitization (week 0) and at 2, 6 and about 24 weeks after DPC sensitization. Blood for TCR sequencing was provided by twenty-nine alopecia patients at one to four time points (pre-sensitization, 2, 6 and 24 weeks).

The research as a whole found: After repeated subsampling, the strength of the expansion versus patch-test correlation and the threshold at which it became significant changed. DPC sensitization did not change the number of TCRs with a frequency above 1 in 1000, and there was no evidence of changes in global repertoire structure. All patients had alopecia, a presumed autoimmune disease, so their immune response might differ from that of healthy individuals. Expanded TCRs formed significantly more large CDR3 similarity clusters than pre-sensitization or healthy control sets, consistent with antigen-driven responses. A positive correlation was found between the number of PT1 expanded TCRs and patch test score, with significance reached at thresholds 8, 16 and 32 but not 4.

The library came from RACE. Sequenced using a NextSeq 500. Library preparation attached unique molecular identifiers to individual cDNA molecules for quantitative, reproducible TCR counting. Each blood RNA sample was used to sequence both TCR alpha and TCR beta chains. Per the source publication's procedure: The median number of TCRs per sample was roughly 100,000, ranging from about 23,224 to 690,600. V, J and CDR3 annotation of the TCR reads was carried out using the Decombinator software suite. For the PS versus PT1 abundance plots, all samples were subsampled to the same number of TCRs (28,000). TCRs were defined as expanded if absent before sensitization and observed at least eight times at the 2-week time point. TCRdb passed the public sequencing reads through fastp at Q25 and MiXCR, retaining productive beta sequences. Rows merge per CDR3 protein into single entries with the most common DNA and genes. TCRdb, not the authors, supplied the V and J calls. The sample table contains 100,000 or so distinct CDR3 sequences; only one count was recorded for approximately 36% of them. The ten largest clones add up to roughly 2.6% of the sample.

The intended sense of this specimen's time point label: patch test 3, about 24 weeks after DPC sensitization. The treatment or condition label for this specimen denotes: therapeutic diphenylcyclopropenone sensitization with weekly scalp DPC. At each patch-test visit, blood was drawn before the patch test was applied. Eligible patients were aged 18 to 70, diagnosed with alopecia, deemed suitable for DPC therapy, and excluded if pregnant. Total RNA was extracted from unfractionated whole blood collected in Tempus Blood RNA tubes. This specimen consisted of whole blood, obtained in connection with sensitization to the hapten diphenylcyclopropenone (DPC). The V and J genes are TRBV29-1 and TRBJ2-3; TRBD2 agrees with 10 junctional bases. The TCR was taken from a man in his forties or fifties with alopecia areata. Some clones in this sample may be carry-over from other donors' samples. The CDR3 reads CSVPSGRARLVDTQYF. The sequenced DNA: TGCAGCGTTCCCAGCGGGAGGGCCCGGTTGGTAGATACGCAGTATTTT.